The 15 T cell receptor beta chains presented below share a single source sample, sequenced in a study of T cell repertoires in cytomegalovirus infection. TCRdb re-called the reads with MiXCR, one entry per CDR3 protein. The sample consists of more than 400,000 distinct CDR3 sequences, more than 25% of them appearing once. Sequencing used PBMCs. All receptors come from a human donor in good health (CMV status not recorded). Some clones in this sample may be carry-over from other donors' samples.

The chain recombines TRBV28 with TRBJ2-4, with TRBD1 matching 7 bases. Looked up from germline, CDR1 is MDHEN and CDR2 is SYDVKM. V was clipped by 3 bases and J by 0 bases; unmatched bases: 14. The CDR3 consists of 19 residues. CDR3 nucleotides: TGTGCCAGCAGTTTTCCCGGGACAGATTTCTCTCTAGCCAAAAACATTCAGTACTTC. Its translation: CASSFPGTDFSLAKNIQYF.

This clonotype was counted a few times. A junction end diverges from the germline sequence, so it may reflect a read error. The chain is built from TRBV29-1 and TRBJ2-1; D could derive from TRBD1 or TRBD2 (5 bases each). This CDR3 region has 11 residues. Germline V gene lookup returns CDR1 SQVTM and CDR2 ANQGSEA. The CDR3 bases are TGCAGCGCGCTCGGGAACGGCAAAGGGGACTTC. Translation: CSALGNGKGDF.

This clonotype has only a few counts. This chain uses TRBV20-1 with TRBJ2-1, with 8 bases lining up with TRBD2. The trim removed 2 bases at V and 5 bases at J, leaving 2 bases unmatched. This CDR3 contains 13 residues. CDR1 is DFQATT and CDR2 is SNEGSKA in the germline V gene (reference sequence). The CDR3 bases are TGCAGTGCTAGAATTAGCGGGGACAATGAGCAGTTCTTC. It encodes CSARISGDNEQFF.

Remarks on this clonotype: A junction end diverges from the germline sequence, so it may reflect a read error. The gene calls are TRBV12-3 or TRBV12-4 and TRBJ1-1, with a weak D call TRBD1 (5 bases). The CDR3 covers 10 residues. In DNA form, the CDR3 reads TGTGCCAGCACCGGGACTCAAGCCCGGTTT. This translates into CASTGTQARF.

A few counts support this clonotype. In DNA form, the CDR3 reads TGTGCCAGTAGTACAGACAGGTGGACAACTAATGAAAAACTGTTTTTT. It specifies CASSTDRWTTNEKLFF. V usage is TRBV19 and J usage is TRBJ1-4; D is perhaps TRBD1 (6 bases). Trimming pared 4 bases from V and 0 bases from J, leaving 12 bases between. The germline V gene encodes CDR1 LNHDA and CDR2 SQIVND (reference sequence). This CDR3 is built from 16 residues.

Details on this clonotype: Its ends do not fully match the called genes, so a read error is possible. CDR3 nucleotide sequence: TGTGCCAGCATATGGGGACTAGGTGATTACAGTGAGCAGTTCTTC. It encodes CASIWGLGDYSEQFF. The rearrangement joins TRBV12-3 or TRBV12-4 to TRBJ2-1, with 8 bases fitting TRBD2. CDR3 length: 15 amino acids.

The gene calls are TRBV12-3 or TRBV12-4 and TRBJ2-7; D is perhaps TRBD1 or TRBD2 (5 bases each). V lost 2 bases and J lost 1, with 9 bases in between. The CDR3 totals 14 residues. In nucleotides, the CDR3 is TGTGCCAGCAGTTTACGGGACGGATCCTACGAGCAGTACTTC. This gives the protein CASSLRDGSYEQYF.

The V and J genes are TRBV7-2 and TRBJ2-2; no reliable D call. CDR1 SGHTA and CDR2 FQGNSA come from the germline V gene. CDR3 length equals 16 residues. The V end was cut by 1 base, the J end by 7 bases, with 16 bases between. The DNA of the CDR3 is TGTGCCAGCAGCTTAGAAGTTCCAGGTTTAAACGGGGAGCTGTTTTTT. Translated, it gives CASSLEVPGLNGELFF.

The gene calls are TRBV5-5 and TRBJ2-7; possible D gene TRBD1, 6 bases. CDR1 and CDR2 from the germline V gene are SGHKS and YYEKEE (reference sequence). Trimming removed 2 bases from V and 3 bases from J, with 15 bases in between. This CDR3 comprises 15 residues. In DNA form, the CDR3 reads TGTGCCAGCAGCTTACGACCGGGACAAAGCTACGAGCAGTACGTC. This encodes CASSLRPGQSYEQYV.

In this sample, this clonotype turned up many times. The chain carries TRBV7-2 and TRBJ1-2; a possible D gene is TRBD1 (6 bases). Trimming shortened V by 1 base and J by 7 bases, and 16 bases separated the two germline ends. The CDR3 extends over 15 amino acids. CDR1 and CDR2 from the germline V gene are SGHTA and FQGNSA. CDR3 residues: CASSLVKGTLGGYTF. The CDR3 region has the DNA TGTGCCAGCAGCTTAGTGAAAGGGACACTTGGTGGCTACACCTTC.

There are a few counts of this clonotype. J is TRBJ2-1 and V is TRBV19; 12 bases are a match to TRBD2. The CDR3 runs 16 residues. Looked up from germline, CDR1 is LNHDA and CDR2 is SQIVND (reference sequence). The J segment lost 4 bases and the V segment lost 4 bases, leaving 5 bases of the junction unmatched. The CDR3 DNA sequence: TGTGCCAGTAGTAGAACTAGCGGGAGGAAGTACAATGAGCAGTTCTTC. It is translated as CASSRTSGRKYNEQFF.

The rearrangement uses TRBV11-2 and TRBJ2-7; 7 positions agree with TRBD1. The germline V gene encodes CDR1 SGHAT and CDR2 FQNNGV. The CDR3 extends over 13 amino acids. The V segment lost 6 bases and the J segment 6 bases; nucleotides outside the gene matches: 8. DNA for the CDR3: TGTGCCAGCAGGAGTGGACAGGCCTCCGAGCAGTACTTC. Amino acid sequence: CASRSGQASEQYF.

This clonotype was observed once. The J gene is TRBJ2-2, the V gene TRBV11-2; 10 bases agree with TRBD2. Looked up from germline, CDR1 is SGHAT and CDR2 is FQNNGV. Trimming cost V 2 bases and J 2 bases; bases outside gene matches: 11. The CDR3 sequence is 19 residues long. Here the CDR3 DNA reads TGTGCCAGCAGCTTACTTCTCTCTAGCGGGAGAGGAAACACCGGGGAGCTGTTTTTT. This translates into CASSLLLSSGRGNTGELFF.

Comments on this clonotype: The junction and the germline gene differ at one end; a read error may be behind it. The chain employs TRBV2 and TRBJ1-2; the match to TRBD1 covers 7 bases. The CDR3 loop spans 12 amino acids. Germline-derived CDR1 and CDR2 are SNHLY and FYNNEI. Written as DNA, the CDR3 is TGTGCCAGCAGTGGGCAGGGGGGGTCTGACCTCTTC. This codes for CASSGQGGSDLF. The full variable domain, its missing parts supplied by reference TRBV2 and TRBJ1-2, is EPEVTQTPSHQVTQMGQEVILRCVPISNHLYFYWYRQILGQKVEFLVSFYNNEISEKSEIFDDQFSVERPDGSNFTLKIRSTKLEDSAMYFCASSGQGGSDLFGSGTRLTVV.

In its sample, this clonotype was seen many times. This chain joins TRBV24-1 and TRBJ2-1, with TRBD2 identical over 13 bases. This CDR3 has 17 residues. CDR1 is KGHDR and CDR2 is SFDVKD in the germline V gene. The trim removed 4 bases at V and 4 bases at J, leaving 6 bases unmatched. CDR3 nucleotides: TGTGCCACCAGTGACACGGGACTAGCGGGGATGTACAATGAGCAGTTCTTC. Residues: CATSDTGLAGMYNEQFF.